These 18 T cell receptor beta chains were all obtained from the same sample, sequenced in a study of glioma-infiltrating T cells after dendritic cell vaccination. Libraries were prepared by immunoSEQ multiplex PCR; TCRdb keeps only in-frame clonotypes and omits some of them. Of approximately 82,000 clones listed, 70% to 90% are singletons. Source: blood, taken before dendritic cell vaccination. The source of these receptors is a human donor with glioblastoma.

J is TRBJ1-2 and V is TRBV27; possible D gene TRBD1, 5 bases. The CDR3 consists of 13 residues. Per the germline V gene, CDR1 is MNHEY and CDR2 is SMNVEV (reference sequence). Trimming removed 0 bases at V and 7 bases at J, with 9 bases between. CDR3 loop: CASSLSGRRGYTF. In DNA form, the CDR3 reads TGTGCCAGCAGTTTATCGGGGCGCCGTGGCTACACCTTC.

J is TRBJ2-1 and V is TRBV2, with TRBD2 as a possible D gene (6 bases). V was clipped by 10 bases and J by 0 bases, with 10 bases between them. The CDR3 loop spans 13 amino acids. Germline-derived CDR1 and CDR2 are SNHLY and FYNNEI. The CDR3 spells CATASVSYNEQFF. In DNA form, the CDR3 reads TGTGCCACCGCTAGCGTCTCCTACAATGAGCAGTTCTTC.

This clone was recorded once. Here the CDR3 reads CASSGQGDYGYTF. CDR3 nucleotides: TGCGCCAGCTCGGGACAGGGCGACTATGGCTACACCTTC. The chain carries TRBV10-1 and TRBJ1-2, with TRBD1 matching over 9 bases. Germline CDR1 and CDR2: WNHNN and SYGVQD (reference sequence). This CDR3 is built from 13 residues. The V and J ends lost 8 bases and 3 bases, in that order; junction bases with no gene match: 4.

The rearrangement uses TRBV14 and TRBJ2-7; TRBD2 is a possible D gene (6 bases). CDR1 and CDR2 (germline): SGHDN, FVKESK. Trimming cost V 1 base and J 1 base, with 11 bases left between them. The CDR3 is 15 amino acids. Written as DNA, the CDR3 is TGTGCCAGCAGCCAAGGCCGGGGGAAGTCCTACGAGCAGTACTTC. This encodes CASSQGRGKSYEQYF.

This clone has just a few counts. The rearrangement links TRBV28 to TRBJ1-4; no clear D. Germline values: CDR1 MDHEN, CDR2 SYDVKM. Trimming took off 7 bases at V and 8 bases at J, with 17 bases between the two ends. The CDR3 runs 14 residues. The DNA for the CDR3 is TGTGCCAGCATAGCGAGTGGTATGGGGGAAAAACTGTTTTTT. Translating gives CASIASGMGEKLFF.

V usage is TRBV7-8 and J usage is TRBJ2-5; 7 nucleotides line up with TRBD1. The J segment lost 7 bases and the V segment lost 5 bases, leaving 10 bases of the junction unmatched. The CDR3 is 14 amino acids. CDR1 and CDR2 (germline): SGHVS, FQNEAQ. CDR3 bases: TGTGCCAGCAGCATGAGACAGGGCGAAGGGACCCAGTACTTC. It yields the protein CASSMRQGEGTQYF.

The chain links TRBV2 to TRBJ1-2; a possible D gene is TRBD1 (5 bases). The germline CDR1 and CDR2 sequences are SNHLY and FYNNEI. CDR3 size: 14 residues. The germline V and J ends were trimmed by 7 bases and 8 bases, with 20 bases remaining between them. The CDR3 DNA reads as TGTGCCAGCACGCAGGCGGGGGGGAGAAGCGGCTACACCTTC. It yields the protein CASTQAGGRSGYTF.

The CDR3, as DNA: TGCGCCAGCAGTCAATTGGCACGGAGCTTCTTTCACTATGGCTACACCTTC. Translating gives CASSQLARSFFHYGYTF. The chain couples TRBV23-1 to TRBJ1-2; D unresolved. TRBV23-1 is known as an ORF, though its function is uncertain. CDR3 size: 17 residues. V was trimmed by 1 base and J by 3 bases, leaving 18 bases between them.

The chain recombines TRBV9 with TRBJ2-7; D not resolved. Germline V gene sequence: CDR1 SGDLS, CDR2 YYNGEE. The CDR3 has 10 residues. V was clipped by 4 bases and J by 7 bases, with 6 bases between them. CDR3: CASSLSEQYF. The CDR3 DNA reads as TGTGCCAGCAGCCTATCGGAGCAGTACTTC.

The chain recombines TRBV7-3 with TRBJ1-5; perhaps TRBD1 as D (6 bases). Germline V gives CDR1 SGHTA, CDR2 FQGTGA. The CDR3 runs to 22 residues. Trimming removed 0 bases at V and 0 bases at J, with 27 bases between. The CDR3 sequence: CASSLTRTKDRFNRNSNQPQHF. CDR3 in DNA: TGTGCCAGCAGCTTAACGCGCACAAAGGACAGATTCAACCGTAATAGCAATCAGCCCCAGCATTTT.

The chain uses TRBV6-4 and TRBJ2-1, with 9 bases identical to TRBD2. The CDR3 consists of 14 residues. V lost 6 bases to trimming and J lost 6 bases; unmatched junction nucleotides: 6. Germline assignment: CDR1 MRHNA and CDR2 SNTAGT. CDR3 DNA sequence: TGTGCCAGCAGCTTGGGACTAGCTTCCAATGAGCAGTTCTTC. Protein: CASSLGLASNEQFF.

This rearrangement joins TRBV30 to TRBJ2-5; 7 bases align to TRBD2. The CDR3 contains 12 residues. V lost 4 bases to trimming and J lost 5 bases; unmatched junction nucleotides: 4. Germline CDR1 GTSNPN, CDR2 SVGIG (reference sequence). Here the CDR3 reads CAWTGGMETQYF. CDR3 in DNA: TGTGCCTGGACGGGGGGAATGGAGACCCAGTACTTC.

The J gene is TRBJ2-3, the V gene TRBV5-1, with TRBD2 matching 10 bases. Germline-derived CDR1 and CDR2 are SGHRS and YFSETQ. CDR3 length equals 15 residues. Losses at the gene ends were 5 bases for V and 6 bases for J; bases not matched to a gene: 9. CDR3 in DNA: TGCGCCAGCAGGGAAAGCGGGAGGGCCGGTGATACGCAGTATTTT. Protein sequence: CASRESGRAGDTQYF.

The rearrangement joins TRBV30 to TRBJ2-7, with 8 bases fitting TRBD1. The CDR3 has 14 residues. In germline, CDR1 is GTSNPN, CDR2 SVGIG (reference sequence). V lost 1 base to trimming and J lost 4 bases; unmatched junction nucleotides: 6. The CDR3 sequence is CAWSAGQVPYEQYF. Written as DNA, the CDR3 is TGTGCCTGGAGTGCGGGACAGGTTCCTTACGAGCAGTACTTC.

J is TRBJ1-2 and V is TRBV10-3; D remains ambiguous. CDR3 size: 12 residues. Between the trimmed V and J ends, which lost 3 bases and 8 bases, there was a span of 10 bases. Per the germline V gene, CDR1 is ENHRY and CDR2 is SYGVKD. The chain's CDR3 is CAISDSLGGYTF. CDR3 coding DNA: TGTGCCATCAGTGACAGCCTGGGCGGCTACACCTTC.

The chain carries TRBV7-3 and TRBJ2-5; 7 nucleotides match TRBD2. J gave up 1 base and V 6 bases, and 5 bases lay outside the gene matches. Germline V gene lookup returns CDR1 SGHTA and CDR2 FQGTGA. The CDR3 loop spans 14 amino acids. The CDR3 protein is CASSSGGPQETQYF. Written as DNA, the CDR3 is TGTGCCAGCAGTTCGGGGGGACCCCAAGAGACCCAGTACTTC.

V and J are TRBV7-2 and TRBJ2-7; 7 bases fit TRBD1. Germline-derived CDR1 and CDR2 are SGHTA and FQGNSA. J lost 3 bases, V lost 5 bases, and 4 bases had no gene match. The CDR3 loop spans 13 amino acids. CDR3 loop: CASSTRTGYEQYF. The DNA for the CDR3 is TGTGCCAGCAGCACCCGGACAGGCTACGAGCAGTACTTC.

The chain's CDR3 is CAIKTGGTNTEAFF. The CDR3 DNA reads as TGTGCCATCAAGACAGGGGGCACGAACACTGAAGCTTTCTTT. The chain has TRBV10-3 and TRBJ1-1; 10 nucleotides align to TRBD1. V shed 7 bases, J shed 1 base, and the junction held 3 bases outside the gene matches. Germline CDR1 reads ENHRY; CDR2 reads SYGVKD. The CDR3 has 14 amino acids.